These T cell receptor beta chains were read from a single sample in a study of beta chain features in type 1 diabetes. Here immunoSEQ multiplex PCR was the method, and the copy in TCRdb shows in-frame clones only, minus some. Of approximately 60,000 clones listed, roughly three fifths are singletons. Sequencing input: Tregs from blood. These receptors all come from a woman younger than 35 in good health. Each CDR3 is given with its conserved first and last residue. The D gene is left open where the match is weak. Expanded clones are given a class, and other clones once, few, many or no size at all.

D gene	V gene	clone size	J gene	CDR3 DNA	CDR3 protein
TRBD1	TRBV12-5	few	TRBJ1-1	TGTGCTAGTTCAGGACAGGGGAACACTGAAGCTTTCTTT	CASSGQGNTEAFF
TRBD2	TRBV5-6	.	TRBJ2-3	TGTGCCAGCACCCCCATGCTAGCGGGGGATACGCAGTATTTT	CASTPMLAGDTQYF
TRBD2	TRBV29-1	.	TRBJ2-7	TGCAGCGTTGGTGGGACTAGCCACGAGCAGTACTTC	CSVGGTSHEQYF
.	TRBV6-1	.	TRBJ2-4	TGTGCCAGCAGTGAACGACTACGGGGAGGACTAGCCAAAAACATTCAGTACTTC	CASSERLRGGLAKNIQYF
TRBD1	TRBV27	few	TRBJ1-1	TGTGCCAGCAGTCTCCTAACAGGGGGTACTGAAGCTTTCTTT	CASSLLTGGTEAFF
.	TRBV7-2	.	TRBJ1-4	TGTGCCAGCAGCAAACTGGGACATACTAATGAAAAACTGTTTTTT	CASSKLGHTNEKLFF
TRBD2	TRBV10-3	few	TRBJ2-3	TGTGCCATCAGGTCGGGGGGTAGCACAGATACGCAGTATTTT	CAIRSGGSTDTQYF
.	TRBV5-1	.	TRBJ1-3	TGCGCCAGCGGGAGACTGGCAGCCAATACTGGAAACACCATATATTTT	CASGRLAANTGNTIYF
TRBD1	TRBV10-2	.	TRBJ2-7	TGTGCCAGCAGTAGTAAACTACAGGGGTACGAGCAGTACTTC	CASSSKLQGYEQYF
.	TRBV7-8	.	TRBJ2-2	TGTGCCAGCAGCCCCGATGGCAGGCCCGGGGAGCTGTTTTTT	CASSPDGRPGELFF
.	TRBV10-3	.	TRBJ2-5	TGTGCCCCACTTTATCCGGGAGCCGAGACCCAGTACTTC	CAPLYPGAETQYF
.	TRBV7-2	few	TRBJ2-2	TGTGCCAGCAGCTCGTCCTACTTCTGGGGGGAGGACACCGGGGAGCTGTTTTTT	CASSSSYFWGEDTGELFF
TRBD2	TRBV28	.	TRBJ2-3	TGTGCCAGCACCTTAGGACTAGCGGGAGAAACTGATACGCAGTATTTT	CASTLGLAGETDTQYF
TRBD2	TRBV7-7	.	TRBJ2-5	TGTGCTAGCAGCACGGGACTAGCGTCCCAAGAGACCCAGTACTTC	CASSTGLASQETQYF
TRBD1	TRBV25-1	.	TRBJ1-1	TGTGCCAGCGGGACAGTCGCTGAAGCTTTCTTT	CASGTVAEAFF
TRBD1	TRBV9	.	TRBJ1-1	TGTGCCAGCAGCCCTAGACAGGGAGACACTGAAGCTTTCTTT	CASSPRQGDTEAFF
.	TRBV15	.	TRBJ1-1	TGTGCCACCAGCAGAGATCCAGGGAGGGGGACTGAAGCTTTCTTT	CATSRDPGRGTEAFF
TRBD2	TRBV7-6	.	TRBJ2-3	TGTGCCAGCAGCACAGCGGGGGGGCCTGCCCCAGATACGCAGTATTTT	CASSTAGGPAPDTQYF
TRBD2	TRBV7-2	.	TRBJ2-1	TGTGCCAGCAAAAGTAGCGGGCCTCGTTACAATGAGCAGTTCTTC	CASKSSGPRYNEQFF
TRBD1	TRBV6-5	.	TRBJ2-7	TGTGCCAGCAGTTACGGGACAGGCCCCCACGAGCAGTACTTC	CASSYGTGPHEQYF
.	TRBV5-1	.	TRBJ1-2	TGCGCCAGCGCGACAAGTCCTAACTATGGCTACACCTTC	CASATSPNYGYTF
TRBD2	TRBV6-1	.	TRBJ2-1	TGTGCCAGCAGACCTAGCGGGGGGGCCTACAATGAGCAGTTCTTC	CASRPSGGAYNEQFF
.	TRBV27	.	TRBJ1-1	TGTGCCAGCAGTTTATATACAGGCATTGAAGCTTTCTTT	CASSLYTGIEAFF
.	TRBV5-6	.	TRBJ1-2	TGTGCCAGCAGCTTATTACAGGGCCCATATGGCTACACCTTC	CASSLLQGPYGYTF
.	TRBV4-3	.	TRBJ1-1	TGCGCCAGCAGCCAGGGGGGGGCTACTGAAGCTTTCTTT	CASSQGGATEAFF
TRBD2	TRBV10-1	once	TRBJ2-7	TGCGCCAGCAGGACTCTTGGCGGGAGGACCTACGAGCAGTACTTC	CASRTLGGRTYEQYF
TRBD2	TRBV6-5	.	TRBJ2-3	TGTGCCAGCAGTCCAGGGACTAAAAAGTATTTT	CASSPGTKKYF
TRBD1	TRBV7-9	few	TRBJ2-6	TGTGCCAGCAGAAGGGACAGGGGGGCTGGGGCCAACGTCCTGACTTTC	CASRRDRGAGANVLTF
.	TRBV30	.	TRBJ2-3	TGTGCCTGGAGTGTAAGAGGTGGGTCCGGAGATACGCAGTATTTT	CAWSVRGGSGDTQYF
.	TRBV7-3	.	TRBJ2-4	TGTGCCAGCACCTTATACAGGGTAGCCAAAAACATTCAGTACTTC	CASTLYRVAKNIQYF
.	TRBV27	.	TRBJ1-3	TGTGCCAGCAGCCTCGCGGGAGGGGGAAACACCATATATTTT	CASSLAGGGNTIYF
.	TRBV7-8	.	TRBJ1-4	TGTGCCAGCAGCTTAGGGTGGCAGGGCCGACGTGATGAAAAACTGTTTTTT	CASSLGWQGRRDEKLFF
TRBD2	TRBV4-3	few	TRBJ2-7	TGCGCCAGCAGCCGCGGGACTAGCGGGGGGGGTATCTACGAGCAGTACTTC	CASSRGTSGGGIYEQYF
.	TRBV5-1	few	TRBJ1-2	TGCGCCAGCAGCTTTCTTGGCGGCTACACCTTC	CASSFLGGYTF
TRBD1	TRBV4-1	.	TRBJ1-1	TGCGCCAGCAGCCAAGATCTGGGGACAGACATGAACACTGAAGCTTTCTTT	CASSQDLGTDMNTEAFF
.	TRBV6-5	few	TRBJ2-7	TGTGCCAGCAGCCCCCGAACGGGAGAGAACGAGCAGTACTTC	CASSPRTGENEQYF
TRBD2	TRBV9	.	TRBJ2-3	TGTGCCAGCAGCGACCCCGTTCTAGCGGGGGGGATAGGCCCAGATACGCAGTATTTT	CASSDPVLAGGIGPDTQYF
.	TRBV4-2	.	TRBJ2-4	TGTGCCAGCAGCCAACATTTGGGACAAGGGCAAAACATTCAGTACTTC	CASSQHLGQGQNIQYF
.	TRBV2	once	TRBJ1-2	TGTGCCAGCAACCCGGGACAACGTAACTATGGCTACACCTTC	CASNPGQRNYGYTF
.	TRBV19	.	TRBJ1-2	TGTGCCAGCCGGACAGCTTATGGCTACACCTTC	CASRTAYGYTF
TRBD2	TRBV7-8	.	TRBJ2-6	TGTGCCAGCGGGGGGAGGGCCGTCCTGGCTGGGGCCAACGTCCTGACTTTC	CASGGRAVLAGANVLTF
TRBD1	TRBV7-8	.	TRBJ1-5	TGTGCCAGCACCGGAGGGGGCAGACAGCCCCAGCATTTT	CASTGGGRQPQHF
.	TRBV7-8	few	TRBJ1-4	TGTGCCAGCAGGAGGCTCCGTAATGAAAAACTGTTTTTT	CASRRLRNEKLFF
.	TRBV19	.	TRBJ2-5	TGTGCCAGTAGTATAGCAACAGGGACGGGGGAGACCCAGTACTTC	CASSIATGTGETQYF
.	TRBV5-1	few	TRBJ2-7	TGCGCCAGCAGCTCGCAACAGGGTTACGAGCAGTACTTC	CASSSQQGYEQYF
.	TRBV5-4	.	TRBJ2-3	TGTGCCAGCAGCTTGCGGCAGGGTAGCACAGATACGCAGTATTTT	CASSLRQGSTDTQYF
TRBD2	TRBV6-1	.	TRBJ2-3	TGTGCCAGCAGTCCAGCGGGGGGGGGCACAGATACGCAGTATTTT	CASSPAGGGTDTQYF
.	TRBV19	once	TRBJ2-5	TGTGCCAGTAGTATAGGCAGTCAAGAGACCCAGTACTTC	CASSIGSQETQYF
.	TRBV7-9	.	TRBJ2-3	TGTGCCAGCAGCTACCGGCCGATGGAGACTAGATCGGGCACAGATACGCAGTATTTT	CASSYRPMETRSGTDTQYF
TRBD2	TRBV7-2	few	TRBJ2-5	TGTGCCAGCAGAACTACTAGCGGGACGGAGACCCAGTACTTC	CASRTTSGTETQYF
.	TRBV23-1	.	TRBJ1-6	TGCGCCAGCAGATGTGTGACAGAGAAGAATTCACCCCTCCACTTT	CASRCVTEKNSPLHF
TRBD1	TRBV28	.	TRBJ1-1	TGTGCCAGCAGTGCCAGACAGGGAGCTTTCTTT	CASSARQGAFF
TRBD1	TRBV2	few	TRBJ2-2	TGTGCCAGCAGTCCGGACAGGACGAACACCGGGGAGCTGTTTTTT	CASSPDRTNTGELFF